The entry below describes one T cell receptor (beta chain). Its target is unknown. The use of a sample-barcoded 5' primer and a J-beta primer mix characterized a second PCR of about 7 to 12 cycles. TCRdb processed the 5' RACE reads anew with MiXCR; each CDR3 protein has one entry. The sample has over a million distinct CDR3 sequences, 35% to 45% seen once. With 7 bases removed from V and 6 bases from J, the gap between germline ends came to 19 bases. The CDR3 covers 14 residues. Germline loops: CDR1 MNHNY, CDR2 SVGAGI (reference sequence). These data belong to a study of blood T cells in healthy people across ages. General study results and limits: Long-lived donors carried more naive CD4+ cells and greater diversity than aged donors.

The sample was blood. The J gene is TRBJ2-7, the V gene TRBV6-6; D is perhaps TRBD1 (6 bases). The sequence derives from a woman aged 18 to 35 in good health. This CDR3 reads CASTGQLQLSEQYF. CDR3 DNA: TGTGCCAGCACCGGACAGCTCCAACTATCCGAGCAGTACTTC.